This T cell receptor (beta chain) is from a study of type 1 regulatory T cells. On the study more broadly: T-allo10 is an in vitro-generated, Tr1-enriched CD4 T cell product specific for alloantigen. Study findings and constraints: Compared with non-type 1 regulatory T cells, type 1 regulatory T cells showed a more restricted TCR repertoire.

MiXCR, applied by TCRdb to the reads, yields one record per CDR3 protein. The sample lists roughly 46,000 distinct CDR3 sequences; 10% to 15% were seen once. Regarding this clonotype: Its antigen is undetermined.

The CDR3 covers 14 residues. The germline V gene has CDR1 SGHTA and CDR2 FQGNSA. J was trimmed by 5 bases and V by 6 bases; bases with no gene match: 7. Source material: cultured non-Tr1 T cells, either the whole culture or a sorted T cell fraction (not recorded which). The J gene is TRBJ2-3, the V gene TRBV7-2; the match to TRBD1 covers 8 bases. The TCR was taken from a human donor in good health. CDR3 in DNA: TGTGCCAGCAGGGGAGGACAGGGAAGAGATACGCAGTATTTT. Translation gives CASRGGQGRDTQYF.